This passage covers 5 T cell receptor beta chains from one sample sequenced in a study of cytomegalovirus exposure and HLA in healthy donors. This PCR relied on a set of 60 Vbeta primers and 13 Jbeta primers. The data were produced by immunoSEQ multiplex PCR, yet TCRdb's version contains in-frame clones alone and is incomplete. The sample consists of 120,000 or so clones, more than 70% of them appearing once. Sample: PBMCs. These TCRs come from a woman in her 50s in good health and CMV-seropositive.

The chain recombines TRBV30 with TRBJ1-1; D not certain. Trimming took off 0 bases at V and 3 bases at J, with 8 bases between the two ends. Germline CDR1 and CDR2: GTSNPN and SVGIG (reference sequence). This CDR3 spans 13 amino acids. CDR3 coding DNA: TGTGCCTGGAGTGTTAGTAGATACACTGAAGCTTTCTTT. It encodes CAWSVSRYTEAFF.

The chain recombines TRBV29-1 with TRBJ1-1; maybe TRBD1 (6 bases). The CDR3 runs 16 residues. Germline V gene sequence: CDR1 SQVTM, CDR2 ANQGSEA. The ends were cut back, 1 base at V and 0 bases at J, with 15 bases in the middle. CDR3 bases: TGCAGCGTTGAAGTCCCAGGGGCACCTATGAACACTGAAGCTTTCTTT. This translates into CSVEVPGAPMNTEAFF.

On this clone: Different DNA sequences within this sample yield the same CDR3. CDR3 sequence (DNA): TGTGCCAGCAGGATGGCAGGGAAAAACTATGGCTACACCTTC. This encodes CASRMAGKNYGYTF. The chain has TRBV6-5 and TRBJ1-2; D possibly corresponds to TRBD1 (5 bases). The CDR3 runs to 14 residues. Germline CDR1 and CDR2: MNHEY and SVGAGI. The V end was cut by 6 bases, the J end by 2 bases, with 13 bases between.

The V and J genes are TRBV29-1 and TRBJ1-1; TRBD1 aligns across 7 bases. This CDR3 has 13 residues. CDR1 is SQVTM and CDR2 is ANQGSEA in the germline V gene. Losses at the gene ends were 6 bases for V and 0 bases for J; bases not matched to a gene: 4. CDR3 DNA: TGCAGCGTCAACAGGGGACTGAACACTGAAGCTTTCTTT. This encodes CSVNRGLNTEAFF.

The V call is TRBV19, the J call TRBJ1-5, with D possibly TRBD1 on 5 matching bases. Trimming pared 4 bases from V and 3 bases from J, leaving 16 bases between. Per germline, CDR1 LNHDA and CDR2 SQIVND (reference sequence). This CDR3 has 16 residues. The CDR3 sequence is CASSTPGGRDNQPQHF. DNA for the CDR3: TGTGCCAGTAGTACCCCAGGCGGCAGGGACAATCAGCCCCAGCATTTT.